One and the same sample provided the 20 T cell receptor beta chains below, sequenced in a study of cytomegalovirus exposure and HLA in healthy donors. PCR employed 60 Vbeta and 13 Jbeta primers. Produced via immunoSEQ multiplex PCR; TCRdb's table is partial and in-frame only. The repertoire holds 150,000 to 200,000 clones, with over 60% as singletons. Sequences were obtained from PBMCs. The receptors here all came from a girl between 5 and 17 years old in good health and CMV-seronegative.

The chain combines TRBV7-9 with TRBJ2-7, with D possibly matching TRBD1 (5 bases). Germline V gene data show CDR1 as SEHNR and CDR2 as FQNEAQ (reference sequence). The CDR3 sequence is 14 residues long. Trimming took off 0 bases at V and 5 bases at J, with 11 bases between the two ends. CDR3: CASSLAGAVNEQYF. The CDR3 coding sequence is TGTGCCAGCAGCTTAGCAGGGGCTGTAAACGAGCAGTACTTC.

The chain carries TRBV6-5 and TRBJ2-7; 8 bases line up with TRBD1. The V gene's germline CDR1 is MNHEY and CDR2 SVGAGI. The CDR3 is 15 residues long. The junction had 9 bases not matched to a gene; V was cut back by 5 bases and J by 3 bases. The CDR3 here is CASSPTGDLYYEQYF. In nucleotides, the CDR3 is TGTGCCAGCAGTCCGACAGGGGATCTATACTACGAGCAGTACTTC.

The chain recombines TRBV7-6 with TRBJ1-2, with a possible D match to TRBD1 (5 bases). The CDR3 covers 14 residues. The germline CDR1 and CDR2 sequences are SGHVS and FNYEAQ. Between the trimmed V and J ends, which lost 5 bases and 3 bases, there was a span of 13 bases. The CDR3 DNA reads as TGTGCCAGCAGCCGCTGGACGGGGGACTATGGCTACACCTTC. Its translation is CASSRWTGDYGYTF.

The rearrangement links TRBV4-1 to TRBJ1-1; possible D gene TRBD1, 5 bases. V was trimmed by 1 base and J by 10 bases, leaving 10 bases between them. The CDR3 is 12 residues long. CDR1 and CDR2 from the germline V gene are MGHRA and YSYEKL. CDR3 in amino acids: CASSQVQGAAFF. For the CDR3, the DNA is TGCGCCAGCAGCCAAGTCCAGGGTGCAGCTTTCTTT.

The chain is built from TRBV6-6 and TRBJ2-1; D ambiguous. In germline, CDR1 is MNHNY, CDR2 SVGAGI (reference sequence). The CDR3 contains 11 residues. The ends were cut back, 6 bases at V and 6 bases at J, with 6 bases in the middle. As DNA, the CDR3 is TGTGCCAGCAGCCCCGTCAATGAGCAGTTCTTC. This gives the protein CASSPVNEQFF.

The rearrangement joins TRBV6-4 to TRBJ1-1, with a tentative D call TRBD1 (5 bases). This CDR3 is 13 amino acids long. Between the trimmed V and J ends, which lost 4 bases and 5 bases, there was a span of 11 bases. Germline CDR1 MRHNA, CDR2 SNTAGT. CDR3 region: CASSVDSGTEAFF. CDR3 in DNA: TGTGCCAGCAGTGTCGACAGTGGAACTGAAGCTTTCTTT.

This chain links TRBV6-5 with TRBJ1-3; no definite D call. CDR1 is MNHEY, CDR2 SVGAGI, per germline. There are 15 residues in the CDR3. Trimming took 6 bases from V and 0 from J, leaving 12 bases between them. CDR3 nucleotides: TGTGCCAGCAGCCTTGGCCGATCCTCTGGAAACACCATATATTTT. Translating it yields CASSLGRSSGNTIYF.

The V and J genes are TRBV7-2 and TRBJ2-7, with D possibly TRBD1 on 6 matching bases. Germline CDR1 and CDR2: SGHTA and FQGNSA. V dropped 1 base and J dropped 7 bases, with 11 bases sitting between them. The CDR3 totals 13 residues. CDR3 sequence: CASSLDRVGEQYF. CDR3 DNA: TGTGCCAGCAGCTTAGACAGGGTGGGGGAGCAGTACTTC.

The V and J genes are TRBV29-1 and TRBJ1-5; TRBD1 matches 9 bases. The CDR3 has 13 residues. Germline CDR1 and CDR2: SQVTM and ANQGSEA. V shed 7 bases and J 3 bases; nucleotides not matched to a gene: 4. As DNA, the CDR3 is TGCAGCGCCTGGACAGGGGCCAATCAGCCCCAGCATTTT. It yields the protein CSAWTGANQPQHF.

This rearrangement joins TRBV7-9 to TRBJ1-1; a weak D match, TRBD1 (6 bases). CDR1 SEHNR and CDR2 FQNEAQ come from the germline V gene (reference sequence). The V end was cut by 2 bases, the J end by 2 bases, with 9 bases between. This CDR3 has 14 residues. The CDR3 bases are TGTGCCAGCAGCTTAAGGACAGTTAACACTGAAGCTTTCTTT. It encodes CASSLRTVNTEAFF. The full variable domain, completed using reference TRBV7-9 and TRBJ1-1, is DTGVSQNPRHKITKRGQNVTFRCDPISEHNRLYWYRQTLGQGPEFLTYFQNEAQLEKSRLLSDRFSAERPKGSFSTLEIQRTEQGDSAMYLCASSLRTVNTEAFFGQGTRLTVV.

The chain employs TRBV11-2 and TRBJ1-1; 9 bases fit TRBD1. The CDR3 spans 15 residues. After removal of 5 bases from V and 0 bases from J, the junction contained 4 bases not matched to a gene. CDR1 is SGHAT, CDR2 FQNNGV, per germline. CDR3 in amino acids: CASSGGQGMNTEAFF. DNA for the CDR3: TGTGCCAGCAGCGGGGGACAGGGCATGAACACTGAAGCTTTCTTT.

The CDR3 DNA is TGTGCCAGCAGCCAAGTTTTAGGAGACAGGGGCTACGAGCAGTACTTC. It translates to CASSQVLGDRGYEQYF. The chain employs TRBV14 and TRBJ2-7; 8 bases are shared with TRBD1. Trimming cost V 1 base and J 3 bases; bases outside gene matches: 8. Germline CDR1 is SGHDN and CDR2 is FVKESK. The CDR3 sequence is 16 residues long.

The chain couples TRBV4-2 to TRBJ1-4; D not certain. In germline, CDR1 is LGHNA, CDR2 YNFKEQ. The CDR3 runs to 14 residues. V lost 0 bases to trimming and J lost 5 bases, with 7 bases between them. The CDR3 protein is CASSQDGRNEKLFF. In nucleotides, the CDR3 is TGTGCCAGCAGCCAAGATGGGAGGAATGAAAAACTGTTTTTT.

CDR3 nucleotide sequence: TGCGCCAGCAGCGCCGAGAGGTTTGGCTACACCTTC. Protein product: CASSAERFGYTF. The V call is TRBV5-1, the J call TRBJ1-2; D gene ambiguous. Germline V lookup: CDR1 SGHRS, CDR2 YFSETQ. This CDR3 has 12 amino acids. Deletions cut 4 bases from V and 7 bases from J, with 11 bases between.

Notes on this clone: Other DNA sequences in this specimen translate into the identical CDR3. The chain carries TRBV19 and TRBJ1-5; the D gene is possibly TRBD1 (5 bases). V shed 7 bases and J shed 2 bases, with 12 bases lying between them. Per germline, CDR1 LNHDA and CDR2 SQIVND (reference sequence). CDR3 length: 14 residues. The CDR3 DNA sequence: TGTGCCAGTAATCGGGGGGAGGGCAATCAGCCCCAGCATTTT. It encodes CASNRGEGNQPQHF.

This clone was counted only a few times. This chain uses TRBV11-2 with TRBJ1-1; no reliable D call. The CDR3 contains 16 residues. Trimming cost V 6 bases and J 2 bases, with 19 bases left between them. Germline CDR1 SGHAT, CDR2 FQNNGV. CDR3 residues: CASSLRFGLVNTEAFF. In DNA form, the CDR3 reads TGTGCCAGCAGTCTTAGGTTTGGGCTGGTAAACACTGAAGCTTTCTTT.

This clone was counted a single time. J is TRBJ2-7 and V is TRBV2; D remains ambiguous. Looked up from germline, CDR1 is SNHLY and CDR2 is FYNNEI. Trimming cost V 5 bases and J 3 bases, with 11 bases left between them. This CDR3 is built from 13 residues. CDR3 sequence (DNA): TGTGCCAGCAGTCAACTGGGCCTCTACGAGCAGTACTTC. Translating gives CASSQLGLYEQYF.

In DNA, the CDR3 is TGTGCCAGCAGCCAAGAAAGCCAGGGAGGGGTCATCACAGATACGCAGTATTTT. Amino acid sequence: CASSQESQGGVITDTQYF. The chain joins TRBV4-2 to TRBJ2-3, with 7 bases identical to TRBD2. The J segment lost 2 bases and the V segment lost 0 bases, leaving 11 bases of the junction unmatched. Germline CDR1 and CDR2: LGHNA and YNFKEQ. The CDR3 covers 18 residues.

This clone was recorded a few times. CDR3 in amino acids: CASSYSGQGAQEGYTF. The DNA of the CDR3 is TGTGCCAGCAGTTACAGTGGGCAGGGGGCGCAGGAGGGCTACACCTTC. The rearrangement joins TRBV6-5 to TRBJ1-2, with 8 bases fitting TRBD1. The CDR3 totals 16 residues. Germline lookup yields CDR1 MNHEY and CDR2 SVGAGI. The ends lost 2 bases at V and 8 bases at J; junction bases unmatched: 13.

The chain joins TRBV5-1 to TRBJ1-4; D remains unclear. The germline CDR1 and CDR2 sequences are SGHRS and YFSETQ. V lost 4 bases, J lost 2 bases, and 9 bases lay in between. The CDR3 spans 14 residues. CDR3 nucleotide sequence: TGCGCCAGCAGCCGAGGCCCGACTAATGAAAAACTGTTTTTT. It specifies CASSRGPTNEKLFF. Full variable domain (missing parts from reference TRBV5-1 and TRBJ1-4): KAGVTQTPRYLIKTRGQQVTLSCSPISGHRSVSWYQQTPGQGLQFLFEYFSETQRNKGNFPGRFSGRQFSNSRSEMNVSTLELGDSALYLCASSRGPTNEKLFFGSGTQLSVL.